This T cell receptor (beta chain) was found in a study of blood T cell repertoires in COVID-19. Profiled with immunoSEQ multiplex PCR; TCRdb holds only in-frame clones, not every one. The data show 300,000 to 400,000 clones, roughly 85% seen once. Cohorts were based on clinical histories the participants reported. A COVID-19 case was met by exposed participants within 2 weeks before study entry. Trimming removed 2 bases from V and 5 bases from J; junction bases left unmatched: 8. Per the germline V gene, CDR1 is MDHEN and CDR2 is SYDVKM. CDR3 length: 16 residues. The sample taken for sequencing was PBMCs or T cells enriched from blood (not recorded which). The chain uses TRBV28 and TRBJ1-5, with 8 bases identical to TRBD1. The clonotype comes from a young woman who had been exposed to COVID-19. CDR3 residues: CASSLMGQEFDQPQHF. In DNA, the CDR3 is TGTGCCAGCAGTTTAATGGGACAGGAGTTTGATCAGCCCCAGCATTTT.